This passage covers 13 T cell receptor beta chains from one sample sequenced in a study of beta chain features in type 1 diabetes. Study conclusions and caveats: Moderately but significantly shorter TCRB CDR3s were found in Type 1 diabetes patients in all four CD4+ subsets.

These receptors have no known antigen. Of the isolated RNA, all was reverse transcribed, and so the sequenced material was expressed TCRB transcripts. Sequencing used immunoSEQ multiplex PCR; TCRdb keeps in-frame clones, though not all of them. Seen here are about 160,000 clones, about 8.3% observed once, and the top ten hold 0.45% to 0.6%. The sequencing input was central memory CD4+ T cells from blood. These TCRs come from a young woman with type 1 diabetes.

The V gene is TRBV5-4, the J gene TRBJ2-7; a possible D gene is TRBD2 (6 bases). In germline, CDR1 is SGHNT, CDR2 YYREEE (reference sequence). The CDR3 extends over 14 amino acids. The V gene lost 3 bases and the J gene lost 3 bases, with 13 bases spanning the gap. The CDR3: CASSSRGIHYEQYF. For the CDR3, the DNA is TGTGCCAGCAGCTCCCGGGGGATCCACTACGAGCAGTACTTC.

The V gene is TRBV27, the J gene TRBJ1-2; 8 bases match TRBD1. The germline V gene encodes CDR1 MNHEY and CDR2 SMNVEV (reference sequence). Trimming cost V 10 bases and J 8 bases; bases outside gene matches: 9. The CDR3 is made up of 12 amino acids. CDR3 loop: CATTGTGGGYTF. CDR3 bases: TGTGCCACCACCGGGACAGGTGGAGGCTACACCTTC.

This CDR3 is CAWNWDRYQGGYTF. CDR3 DNA sequence: TGTGCCTGGAATTGGGACAGGTATCAGGGTGGCTACACCTTC. The chain is built from TRBV30 and TRBJ1-2, with 8 nucleotides matching TRBD1. This CDR3 is 14 amino acids long. V shed 4 bases and J 7 bases; nucleotides not matched to a gene: 11. Germline V lookup: CDR1 GTSNPN, CDR2 SVGIG (reference sequence).

This sequence joins TRBV5-1 and TRBJ1-2; 9 nucleotides agree with TRBD1. This CDR3 contains 11 residues. Germline values: CDR1 SGHRS, CDR2 YFSETQ. V lost 4 bases, J lost 14 bases, and 6 bases stayed unmatched. The CDR3 DNA reads as TGCGCCAGCAGCCCCGGACAGGGGCTTACCTTC. It codes for CASSPGQGLTF.

This clone appeared a few times. The chain has TRBV11-3 and TRBJ2-3; weak D call: TRBD2 (5 bases). Germline V lookup: CDR1 SGHNT, CDR2 YENEEA. Deletions cut 5 bases from V and 4 bases from J, with 16 bases between. There are 15 residues in the CDR3. In DNA form, the CDR3 reads TGTGCCAGCAGCACCACACTAGTACAATCAGATACGCAGTATTTT. Amino acids: CASSTTLVQSDTQYF.

The chain links TRBV5-1 to TRBJ2-3; TRBD1 aligns across 8 bases. The CDR3 length is 15 residues. The V gene's germline CDR1 is SGHRS and CDR2 YFSETQ. Losses at the gene ends were 4 bases for V and 1 base for J; bases not matched to a gene: 5. CDR3 loop: CASSGPGQGTDTQYF. The CDR3 coding sequence is TGCGCCAGCAGCGGACCGGGACAGGGCACAGATACGCAGTATTTT.

The gene calls are TRBV6-1 and TRBJ1-5, with D possibly matching TRBD1 (5 bases). Per germline, CDR1 MNHNS and CDR2 SASEGT. CDR3 length equals 16 residues. V was clipped by 2 bases and J by 6 bases, with 17 bases between them. The DNA of the CDR3 is TGTGCCAGCAGTGAATTTGTGATAGGGGCGCTTCAGCCCCAGCATTTT. This translates into CASSEFVIGALQPQHF.

This clone was seen a few times. The V call is TRBV5-1, the J call TRBJ1-6; 7 bases match TRBD1. Germline CDR1 reads SGHRS; CDR2 reads YFSETQ. This CDR3 has 14 amino acids. The ends lost 3 bases at V and 10 bases at J; junction bases unmatched: 7. The CDR3, as DNA: TGCGCCAGCAGCTACGACAGGGAGATCTCACCCCTCCACTTT. Protein: CASSYDREISPLHF.

This clone came up a few times. The gene calls are TRBV5-6 and TRBJ2-5, with no clear D. Trimming pared 4 bases from V and 3 bases from J, leaving 13 bases between. The CDR3 totals 14 residues. Germline CDR1 is SGHDT and CDR2 is YYEEEE. Here the CDR3 reads CASSPPLSEETQYF. The DNA of the CDR3 is TGTGCCAGCAGCCCCCCGCTAAGCGAAGAGACCCAGTACTTC.

This clone was detected a few times. The chain has TRBV11-3 and TRBJ2-2; maybe TRBD1 (6 bases). Trimming removed 8 bases at V and 3 bases at J, with 16 bases between. Per the germline V gene, CDR1 is SGHNT and CDR2 is YENEEA. The CDR3 runs 15 residues. The CDR3 region is CASSPWPGDTGELFF. Here the CDR3 DNA reads TGTGCCAGCTCTCCGTGGCCAGGGGACACCGGGGAGCTGTTTTTT.

The rearrangement uses TRBV11-3 and TRBJ2-5; no firm D call. The CDR3 consists of 11 residues. Deletions cut 2 bases from V and 5 bases from J, with 3 bases between. Germline-derived CDR1 and CDR2 are SGHNT and YENEEA. This chain's CDR3 is CASSLRETQYF. The CDR3, as DNA: TGTGCCAGCAGCTTACGGGAGACCCAGTACTTC.

The chain uses TRBV19 and TRBJ1-2; D gene uncertain. Trimming cost V 6 bases and J 3 bases, with 8 bases left between them. The germline CDR1 and CDR2 sequences are LNHDA and SQIVND (reference sequence). The CDR3 has 12 residues. CDR3 sequence: CASSTEYYGYTF. The CDR3 nucleotides read TGTGCCAGTAGCACAGAATACTATGGCTACACCTTC.

J is TRBJ2-2 and V is TRBV7-2, with TRBD2 matching over 12 bases. The CDR3 consists of 17 residues. The germline gives CDR1 SGHTA, CDR2 FQGNSA. J was trimmed by 5 bases and V by 5 bases; bases with no gene match: 9. The CDR3 region is CASSPPGLAGGTGELFF. CDR3 bases: TGTGCCAGCAGCCCACCGGGGCTAGCGGGAGGGACCGGGGAGCTGTTTTTT.